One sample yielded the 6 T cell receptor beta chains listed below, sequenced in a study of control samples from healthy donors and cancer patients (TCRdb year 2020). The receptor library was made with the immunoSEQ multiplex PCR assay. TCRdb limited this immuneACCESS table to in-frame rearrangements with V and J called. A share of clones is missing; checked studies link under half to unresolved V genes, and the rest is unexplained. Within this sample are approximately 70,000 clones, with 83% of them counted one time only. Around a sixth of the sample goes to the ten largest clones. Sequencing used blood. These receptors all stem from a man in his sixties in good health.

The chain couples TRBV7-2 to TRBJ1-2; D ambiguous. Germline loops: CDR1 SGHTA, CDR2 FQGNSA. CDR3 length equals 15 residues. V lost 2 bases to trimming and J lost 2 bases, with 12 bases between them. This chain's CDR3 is CASSLSAGTNYGYTF. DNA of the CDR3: TGTGCCAGCAGCTTATCGGCGGGCACAAACTATGGCTACACCTTC.

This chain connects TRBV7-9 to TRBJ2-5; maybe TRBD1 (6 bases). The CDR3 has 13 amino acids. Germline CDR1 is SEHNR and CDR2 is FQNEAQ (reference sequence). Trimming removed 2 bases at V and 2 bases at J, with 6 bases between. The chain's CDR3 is CASSLRGQETQYF. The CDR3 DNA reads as TGTGCCAGCAGCTTAAGGGGGCAAGAGACCCAGTACTTC.

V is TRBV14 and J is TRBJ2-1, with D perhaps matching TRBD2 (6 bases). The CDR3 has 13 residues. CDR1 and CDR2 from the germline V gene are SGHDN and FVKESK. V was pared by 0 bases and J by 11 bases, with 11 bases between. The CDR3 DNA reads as TGTGCCAGCAGCCAAGATTTCGGACTACAGCAGTTCTTC. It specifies CASSQDFGLQQFF.

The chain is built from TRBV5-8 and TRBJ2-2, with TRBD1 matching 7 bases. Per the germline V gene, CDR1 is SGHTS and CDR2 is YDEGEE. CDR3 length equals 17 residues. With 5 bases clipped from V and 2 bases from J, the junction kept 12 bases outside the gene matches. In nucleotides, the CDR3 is TGTGCCAGCAGTTCAGTAGGGGGCATTAGCAACACCGGGGAGCTGTTTTTT. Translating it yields CASSSVGGISNTGELFF.

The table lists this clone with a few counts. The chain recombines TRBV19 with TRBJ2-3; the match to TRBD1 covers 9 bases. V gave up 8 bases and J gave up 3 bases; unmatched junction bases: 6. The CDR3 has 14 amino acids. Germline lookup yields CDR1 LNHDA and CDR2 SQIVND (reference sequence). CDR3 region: CASAQGAGTDTQYF. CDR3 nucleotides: TGTGCCAGTGCACAGGGGGCGGGTACAGATACGCAGTATTTT.

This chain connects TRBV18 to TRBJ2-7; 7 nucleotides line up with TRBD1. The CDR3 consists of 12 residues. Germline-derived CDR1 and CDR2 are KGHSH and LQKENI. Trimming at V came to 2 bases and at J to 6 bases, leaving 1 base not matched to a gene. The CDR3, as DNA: TGTGCCAGCTCACCAGACAGGGTCGAGCAGTACTTC. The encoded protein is CASSPDRVEQYF.